A single sample is the source of the 5 T cell receptor beta chains below, sequenced in a study of tumor-infiltrating lymphocytes in primary liver carcinoma. DNA and RNA were both co-extracted from about 19-30 mg of bulk tissue that had not been sorted. The input was about 490 ng total RNA; TCR beta cDNA was made from it with a constant-region primer. Amplification in three nested multiplex PCR rounds with slightly modified ARM-PCR gave rise to TCR beta libraries. Each of the first two PCR rounds ran approximately 11 cycles with TRBV1-TRBV30 forward and C-beta reverse primers. TCRdb ran MiXCR on the multiplex PCR reads and lists one entry per CDR3 protein. The table shows 20,000 to 25,000 distinct CDR3 sequences, with approximately 70% occurring only once. The sample comprised liver tumor tissue from sampling region 1. Subset noted: tumor region T1, superior pole. These receptors all come from a man in his forties with primary liver carcinoma and hepatitis B virus infection.

Concerning this clonotype: Without the conserved terminal phenylalanine or tryptophan, this CDR3 likely stems from a read error. The rearrangement uses TRBV7-9 and TRBJ2-1; tentatively, D is TRBD1 or TRBD2 (5 bases each). The CDR3 length is 13 residues. The V gene lost 9 bases and the J gene lost 5 bases, with 14 bases spanning the gap. CDR1 is SEHNR, CDR2 FQNEAQ, per germline (reference sequence). The CDR3 DNA follows: TGTGCCAGTGGACGGGGCGCCAACAATGAGCAGTTCTCC. Translating it yields CASGRGANNEQFS.

The J gene is TRBJ2-3, the V gene TRBV4-2; the match to TRBD2 covers 8 bases. This CDR3 comprises 20 residues. Germline V CDR1 and CDR2: LGHNA, YNFKEQ. V dropped 7 bases and J dropped 1; count of bases not matched to a gene: 22. CDR3 protein: CASNHIPGLDLRGGTDTQYF. CDR3 nucleotide sequence: TGTGCCAGCAACCATATCCCGGGACTAGATCTTAGGGGGGGCACAGATACGCAGTATTTT.

Concerning this clonotype: At one end, the junction sequence differs from germline, possibly due to a read error. J is TRBJ1-1 and V is TRBV14; D is uncertain. This CDR3 spans 14 amino acids. The germline V gene encodes CDR1 SGHDN and CDR2 FVKESK. CDR3 coding DNA: TGTACCAGCAGGCCTCTGGAGGGAAACACTGAAGCTTTCTTT. It specifies CTSRPLEGNTEAFF. The complete variable domain, with remaining parts taken from reference TRBV14 and TRBJ1-1, reads EAGVTQFPSHSVIEKGQTVTLRCDPISGHDNLYWYRRVMGKEIKFLLHFVKESKQDESGMPNNRFLAERTGGTYSTLKVQPAELEDSGVYFCTSRPLEGNTEAFFGQGTRLTVV.

A remark on this clonotype: An end of the junction differs from the germline gene, which may be a read error. The J gene is TRBJ2-5, the V gene TRBV28; D ambiguous. Germline CDR1 and CDR2: MDHEN and SYDVKM. This CDR3 spans 12 amino acids. The CDR3 bases are TGTGCCAGTAGTTTAGGAATTAGTGAGGTCGACTTC. Translated: CASSLGISEVDF.

The chain is built from TRBV6-5 and TRBJ1-5; D possibly corresponds to TRBD1 (6 bases). The CDR3 is 14 residues long. Per the germline V gene, CDR1 is MNHEY and CDR2 is SVGAGI. The V and J ends lost 7 bases and 6 bases respectively, with 16 bases between them. CDR3 DNA sequence: TGTGCCAGCAAGGGGGGGGGTTGCACTCAGCCCCAGCATTTT. This gives the protein CASKGGGCTQPQHF.